A selection of T cell receptor beta chains follows, all from one sample in a study of siplizumab effects on memory and regulatory T cells. Sequencing was performed with immunoSEQ multiplex PCR; in TCRdb, only in-frame clones are kept and a portion is missing. This repertoire shows about 100,000 clones, under 95% found once; its top ten account for 0.55% to 0.85%. The sequencing input was Tregs sorted from blood. Receptors were obtained from a human donor in good health. CDR3s include the opening cysteine and the closing phenylalanine or tryptophan. The D gene is left open where the match is weak. A row's size may be missing; if present it is once, few, many or a size class.

length,D,V,J,size,CDR3,DNA
15,-,TRBV2,TRBJ1-2,once,CASTPRNRDTNGYTF,TGTGCCAGCACCCCGAGGAACCGGGACACAAATGGCTACACCTTC
15,TRBD1,TRBV10-2,TRBJ2-7,-,CASSVQGLPHYEQYF,TGCGCCAGCAGCGTACAGGGGCTGCCGCACTACGAGCAGTACTTC
15,-,TRBV11-2,TRBJ2-2,-,CASSRGTTNTGELFF,TGTGCCAGCAGCCGAGGGACCACGAACACCGGGGAGCTGTTTTTT
14,-,TRBV6-5,TRBJ2-4,-,CASSRGVAKNIQYF,TGTGCCAGCAGTAGGGGTGTAGCCAAAAACATTCAGTACTTC
11,-,TRBV9,TRBJ2-2,few,CASTNTGELFF,TGTGCCAGCACTAACACCGGGGAGCTGTTTTTT
16,-,TRBV4-2,TRBJ2-1,-,CASSQETRGSYNEQFF,TGTGCCAGCAGCCAAGAAACGAGGGGTTCCTACAATGAGCAGTTCTTC
11,-,TRBV28,TRBJ1-2,-,CLVGRDYGYTF,TGCCTTGTAGGTCGGGACTATGGCTACACCTTC
15,-,TRBV27,TRBJ2-7,-,CASSLSPGWTYEQYF,TGTGCCAGCAGTTTATCTCCAGGGTGGACCTACGAGCAGTACTTC
14,-,TRBV6-5,TRBJ2-1,-,CASSYSQTYNEQFF,TGTGCCAGCAGTTACTCGCAGACTTACAATGAGCAGTTCTTC
11,-,TRBV28,TRBJ2-7,-,CASRRQYEQYF,TGTGCCAGCAGGAGACAGTACGAGCAGTACTTC